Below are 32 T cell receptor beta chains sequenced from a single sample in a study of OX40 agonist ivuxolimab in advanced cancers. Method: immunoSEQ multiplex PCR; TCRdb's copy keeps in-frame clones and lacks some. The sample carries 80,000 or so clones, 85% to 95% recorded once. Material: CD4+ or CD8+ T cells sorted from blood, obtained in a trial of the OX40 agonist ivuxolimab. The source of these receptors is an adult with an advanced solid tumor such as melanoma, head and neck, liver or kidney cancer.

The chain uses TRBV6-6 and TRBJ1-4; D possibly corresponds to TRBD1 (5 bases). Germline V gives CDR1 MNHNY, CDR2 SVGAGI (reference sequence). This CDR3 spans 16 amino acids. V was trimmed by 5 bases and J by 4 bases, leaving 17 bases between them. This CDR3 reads CASSRGGGSFNEKLFF. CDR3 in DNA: TGTGCCAGCAGTCGAGGCGGGGGTTCCTTTAATGAAAAACTGTTTTTT.

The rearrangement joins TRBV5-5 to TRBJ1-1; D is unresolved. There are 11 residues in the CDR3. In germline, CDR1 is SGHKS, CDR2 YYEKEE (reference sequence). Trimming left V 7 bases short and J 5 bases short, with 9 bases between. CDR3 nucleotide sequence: TGTGCCAGCGCGCTGGGAACTGAAGCTTTCTTT. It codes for CASALGTEAFF.

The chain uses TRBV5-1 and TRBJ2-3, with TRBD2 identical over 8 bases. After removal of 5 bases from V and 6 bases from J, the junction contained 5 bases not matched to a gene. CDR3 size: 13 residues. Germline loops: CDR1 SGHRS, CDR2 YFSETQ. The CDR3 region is CASRKREYDTQYF. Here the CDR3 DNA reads TGCGCCAGCAGAAAGCGGGAGTACGATACGCAGTATTTT.

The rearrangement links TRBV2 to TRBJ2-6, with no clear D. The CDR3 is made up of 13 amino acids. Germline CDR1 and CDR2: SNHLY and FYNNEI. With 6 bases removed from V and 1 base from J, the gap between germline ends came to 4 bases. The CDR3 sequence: CASSRSGANVLTF. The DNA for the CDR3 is TGTGCCAGCAGCCGTTCTGGGGCCAACGTCCTGACTTTC.

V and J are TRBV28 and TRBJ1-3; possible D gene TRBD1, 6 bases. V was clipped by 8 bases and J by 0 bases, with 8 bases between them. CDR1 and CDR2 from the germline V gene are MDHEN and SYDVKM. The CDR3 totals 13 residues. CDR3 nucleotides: TGTGCCAGCCAACAGGGCTCTGGAAACACCATATATTTT. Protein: CASQQGSGNTIYF.

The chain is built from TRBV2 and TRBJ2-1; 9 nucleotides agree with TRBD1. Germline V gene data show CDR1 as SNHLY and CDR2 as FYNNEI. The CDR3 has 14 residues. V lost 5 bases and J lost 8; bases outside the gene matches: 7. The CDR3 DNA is TGTGCCAGCAGTAGGGAGACAGGGGGAGATGAGCAGTTCTTC. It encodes CASSRETGGDEQFF.

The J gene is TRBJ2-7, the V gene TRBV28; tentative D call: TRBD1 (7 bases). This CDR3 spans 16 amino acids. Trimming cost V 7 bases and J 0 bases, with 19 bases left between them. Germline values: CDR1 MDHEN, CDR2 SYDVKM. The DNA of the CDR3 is TGTGCCAGCAACGTAGGGGGCTTCGGGAGCTCCTACGAGCAGTACTTC. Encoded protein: CASNVGGFGSSYEQYF.

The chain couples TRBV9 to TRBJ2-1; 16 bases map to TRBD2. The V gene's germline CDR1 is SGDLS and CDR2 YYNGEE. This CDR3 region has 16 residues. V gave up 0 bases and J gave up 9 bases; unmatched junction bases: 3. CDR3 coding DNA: TGTGCCAGCAGCGTAGCTGGGACTAGCGGGAGGGTTGAGCAGTTCTTC. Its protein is CASSVAGTSGRVEQFF.

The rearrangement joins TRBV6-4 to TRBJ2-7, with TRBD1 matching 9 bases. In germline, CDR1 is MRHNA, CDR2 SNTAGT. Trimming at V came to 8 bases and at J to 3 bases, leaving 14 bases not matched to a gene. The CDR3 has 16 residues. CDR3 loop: CASARDEGTGFYEQYF. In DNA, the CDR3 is TGTGCCAGCGCTCGGGACGAGGGGACAGGGTTCTACGAGCAGTACTTC.

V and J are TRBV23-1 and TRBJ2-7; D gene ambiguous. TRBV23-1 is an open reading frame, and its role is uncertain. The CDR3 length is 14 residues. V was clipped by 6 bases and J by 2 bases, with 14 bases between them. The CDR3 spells CASSPGLRAYEQYF. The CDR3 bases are TGCGCCAGCAGCCCAGGCCTGCGTGCCTACGAGCAGTACTTC.

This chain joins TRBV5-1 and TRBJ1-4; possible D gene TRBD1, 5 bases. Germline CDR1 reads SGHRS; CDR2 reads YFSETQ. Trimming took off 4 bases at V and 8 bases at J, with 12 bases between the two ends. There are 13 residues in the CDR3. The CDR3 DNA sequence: TGCGCCAGCAGCGGGGACGGGGAGGAAAAACTGTTTTTT. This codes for CASSGDGEEKLFF.

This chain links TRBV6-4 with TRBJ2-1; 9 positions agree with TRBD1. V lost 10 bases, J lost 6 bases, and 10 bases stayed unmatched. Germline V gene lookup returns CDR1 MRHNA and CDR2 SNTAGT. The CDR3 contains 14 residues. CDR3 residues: CATSGQGIANEQFF. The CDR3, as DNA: TGTGCCACCTCGGGACAGGGCATTGCCAATGAGCAGTTCTTC.

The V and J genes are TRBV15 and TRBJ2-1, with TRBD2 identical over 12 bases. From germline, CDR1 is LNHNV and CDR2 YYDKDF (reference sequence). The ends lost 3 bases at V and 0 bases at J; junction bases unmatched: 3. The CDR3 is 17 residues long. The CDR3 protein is CATSRATSGSSYNEQFF. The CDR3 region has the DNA TGTGCCACCAGCAGGGCGACTAGCGGGAGCTCCTACAATGAGCAGTTCTTC.

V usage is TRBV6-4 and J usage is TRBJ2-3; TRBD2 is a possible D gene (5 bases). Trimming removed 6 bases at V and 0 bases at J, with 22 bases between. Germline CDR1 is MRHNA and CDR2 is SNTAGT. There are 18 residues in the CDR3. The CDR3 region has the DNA TGTGCCAGCAGATACTCTAGCCCTAAATACTCTAGCACAGATACGCAGTATTTT. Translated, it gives CASRYSSPKYSSTDTQYF.

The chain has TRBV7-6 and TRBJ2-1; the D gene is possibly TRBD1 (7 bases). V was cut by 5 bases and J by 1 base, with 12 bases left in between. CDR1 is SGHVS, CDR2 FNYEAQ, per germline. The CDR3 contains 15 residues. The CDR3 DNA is TGTGCCAGCAGCCGTCAGGGGGGATCCTACAATGAGCAGTTCTTC. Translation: CASSRQGGSYNEQFF.

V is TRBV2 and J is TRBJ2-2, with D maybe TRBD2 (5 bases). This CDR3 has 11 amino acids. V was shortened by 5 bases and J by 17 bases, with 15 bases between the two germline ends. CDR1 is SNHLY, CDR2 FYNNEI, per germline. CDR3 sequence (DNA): TGTGCCAGCAGTCAGAGCGGCCCCGGTTTTTTT. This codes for CASSQSGPGFF.

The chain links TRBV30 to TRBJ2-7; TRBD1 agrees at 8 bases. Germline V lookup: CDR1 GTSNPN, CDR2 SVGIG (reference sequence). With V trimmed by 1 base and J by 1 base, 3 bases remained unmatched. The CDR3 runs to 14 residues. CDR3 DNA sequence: TGTGCCTGGAGTGCAGGGGGCGCGTCCTACGAGCAGTACTTC. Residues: CAWSAGGASYEQYF. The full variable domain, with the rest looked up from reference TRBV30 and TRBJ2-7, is SQTIHQWPATLVQPVGSPLSLECTVEGTSNPNLYWYRQAAGRGLQLLFYSVGIGQISSEVPQNLSASRPQDRQFILSSKKLLLSDSGFYLCAWSAGGASYEQYFGPGTRLTVT.

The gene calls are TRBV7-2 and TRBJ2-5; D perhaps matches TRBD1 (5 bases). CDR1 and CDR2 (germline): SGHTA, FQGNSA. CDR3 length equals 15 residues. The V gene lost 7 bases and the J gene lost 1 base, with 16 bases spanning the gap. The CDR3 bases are TGTGCCAGCACCGGTGGGGCAGGCTCCCAAGAGACCCAGTACTTC. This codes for CASTGGAGSQETQYF.

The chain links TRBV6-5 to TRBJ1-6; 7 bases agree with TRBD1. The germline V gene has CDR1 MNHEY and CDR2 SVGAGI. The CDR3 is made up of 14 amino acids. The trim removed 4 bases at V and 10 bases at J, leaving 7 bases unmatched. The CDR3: CASSLQGSRSPLHF. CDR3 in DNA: TGTGCCAGCAGTTTACAGGGGAGTCGGTCACCCCTCCACTTT.

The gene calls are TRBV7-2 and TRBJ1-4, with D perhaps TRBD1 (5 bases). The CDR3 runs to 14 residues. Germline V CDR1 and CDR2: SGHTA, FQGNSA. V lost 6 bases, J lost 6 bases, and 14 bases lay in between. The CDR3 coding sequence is TGTGCCAGCAGACAGACAGAATACGATGAAAAACTGTTTTTT. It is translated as CASRQTEYDEKLFF. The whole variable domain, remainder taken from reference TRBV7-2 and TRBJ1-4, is GAGVSQSPSNKVTEKGKDVELRCDPISGHTALYWYRQSLGQGLEFLIYFQGNSAPDKSGLPSDRFSAERTGGSVSTLTIQRTQQEDSAVYLCASRQTEYDEKLFFGSGTQLSVL.

The CDR3 DNA sequence: TGTGCCAGCAGTTACTCGCAGAGGTACTCCTACGAGCAGTACTTC. This codes for CASSYSQRYSYEQYF. The genes are TRBV6-5 and TRBJ2-7; D is unresolved. Germline CDR1 and CDR2: MNHEY and SVGAGI. The CDR3 loop spans 15 amino acids. The germline V and J ends were trimmed by 0 bases and 0 bases, with 9 bases remaining between them.

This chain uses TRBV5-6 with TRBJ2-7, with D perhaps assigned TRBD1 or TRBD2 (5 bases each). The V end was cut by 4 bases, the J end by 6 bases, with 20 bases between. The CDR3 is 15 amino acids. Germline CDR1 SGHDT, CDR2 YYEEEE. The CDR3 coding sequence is TGTGCCAGCAGCGCCGTGGGGGAGATGGGTCTCGAGCAGTACTTC. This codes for CASSAVGEMGLEQYF.

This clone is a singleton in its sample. The CDR3, as DNA: TGTGCCAGCAGCTTCCTGACAGGGGGAAACTATGGCTACACCTTC. Residues: CASSFLTGGNYGYTF. The rearrangement joins TRBV9 to TRBJ1-2; TRBD1 agrees at 9 bases. Germline values: CDR1 SGDLS, CDR2 YYNGEE. The V and J ends lost 4 bases and 2 bases, in that order; junction bases with no gene match: 6. The CDR3 consists of 15 residues. The entire variable domain, with the rest obtained from reference TRBV9 and TRBJ1-2, is as follows: DSGVTQTPKHLITATGQRVTLRCSPRSGDLSVYWYQQSLDQGLQFLIQYYNGEERAKGNILERFSAQQFPDLHSELNLSSLELGDSALYFCASSFLTGGNYGYTFGSGTRLTVV.

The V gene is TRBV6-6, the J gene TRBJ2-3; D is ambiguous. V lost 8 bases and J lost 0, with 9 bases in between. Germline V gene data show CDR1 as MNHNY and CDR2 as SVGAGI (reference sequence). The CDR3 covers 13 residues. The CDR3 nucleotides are TGTGCCAGCGGCATACTGAGCACAGATACGCAGTATTTT. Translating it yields CASGILSTDTQYF.

In nucleotides, the CDR3 is TGTGCCAGCAGCTTTGTCGGGTTCACTGAAGCTTTCTTT. Residues: CASSFVGFTEAFF. This chain joins TRBV7-9 and TRBJ1-1; D not certain. The CDR3 length is 13 residues. Trimming took off 3 bases at V and 4 bases at J, with 9 bases between the two ends. From germline, CDR1 is SEHNR and CDR2 FQNEAQ (reference sequence).

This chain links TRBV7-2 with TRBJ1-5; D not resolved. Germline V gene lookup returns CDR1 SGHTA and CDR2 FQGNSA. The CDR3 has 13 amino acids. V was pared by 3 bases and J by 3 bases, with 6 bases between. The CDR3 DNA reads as TGTGCCAGCAGCTTTGGCAACAATCAGCCCCAGCATTTT. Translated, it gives CASSFGNNQPQHF.

The CDR3 DNA follows: TGTGCCAGCTCCCGACAGGGTGCGGCTAATGAAAAACTGTTTTTT. Translating gives CASSRQGAANEKLFF. The rearrangement uses TRBV18 and TRBJ1-4; 7 bases line up with TRBD1. CDR3 length equals 15 residues. V dropped 6 bases and J dropped 3; count of bases not matched to a gene: 7. The germline V gene has CDR1 KGHSH and CDR2 LQKENI.

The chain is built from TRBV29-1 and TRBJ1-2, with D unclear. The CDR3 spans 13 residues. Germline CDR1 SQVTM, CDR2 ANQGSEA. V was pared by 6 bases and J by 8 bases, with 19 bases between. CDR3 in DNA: TGCAGCGTGCCTTGGGGATCCCTTGAGGGCTACACCTTC. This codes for CSVPWGSLEGYTF.

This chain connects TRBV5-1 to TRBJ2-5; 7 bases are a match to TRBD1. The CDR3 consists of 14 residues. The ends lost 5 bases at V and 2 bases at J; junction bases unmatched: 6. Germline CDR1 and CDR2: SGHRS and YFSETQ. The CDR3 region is CASRKGTEQETQYF. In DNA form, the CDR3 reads TGCGCCAGCAGAAAAGGGACAGAACAAGAGACCCAGTACTTC.

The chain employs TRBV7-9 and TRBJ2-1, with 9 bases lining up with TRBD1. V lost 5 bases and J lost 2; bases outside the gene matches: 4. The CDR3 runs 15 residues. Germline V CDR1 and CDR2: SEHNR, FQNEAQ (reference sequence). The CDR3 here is CASSRQGVTYNEQFF. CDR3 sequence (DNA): TGTGCCAGCAGCCGACAGGGGGTAACCTACAATGAGCAGTTCTTC.

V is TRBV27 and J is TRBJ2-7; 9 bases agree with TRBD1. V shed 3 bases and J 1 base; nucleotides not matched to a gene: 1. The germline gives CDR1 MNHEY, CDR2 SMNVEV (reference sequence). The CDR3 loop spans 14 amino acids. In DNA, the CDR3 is TGTGCCAGCAGTTTCGACAGGGGGTCCTACGAGCAGTACTTC. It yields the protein CASSFDRGSYEQYF.

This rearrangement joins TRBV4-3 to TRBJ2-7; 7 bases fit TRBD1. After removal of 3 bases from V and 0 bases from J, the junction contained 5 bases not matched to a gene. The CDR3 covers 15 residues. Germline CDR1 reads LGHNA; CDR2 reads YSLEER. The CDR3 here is CASSQDRLSSYEQYF. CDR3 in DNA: TGCGCCAGCAGCCAGGACAGGCTGAGCTCCTACGAGCAGTACTTC.